The 5 T cell receptor beta chains below come from one sample, sequenced in a study of control samples from healthy donors and cancer patients. Profiling relied on immunoSEQ multiplex PCR, and the TCRdb table lists in-frame clones only, not all of them. The sample includes about 110,000 clones, about nine tenths of them seen just once. The specimen was blood. The origin of the receptors is a human donor in good health. The donor label of this sample is uncertain.

This clone was seen a single time. This rearrangement joins TRBV5-1 to TRBJ2-5, with 7 bases aligning to TRBD2. The CDR3 runs 15 residues. Germline loops: CDR1 SGHRS, CDR2 YFSETQ. With V trimmed by 3 bases and J by 5 bases, 10 bases remained unmatched. The CDR3 sequence: CASSSSGSGGETQYF. The CDR3 region has the DNA TGCGCCAGCAGCTCCTCCGGCTCCGGGGGGGAGACCCAGTACTTC. The full variable domain, completed using reference TRBV5-1 and TRBJ2-5, is KAGVTQTPRYLIKTRGQQVTLSCSPISGHRSVSWYQQTPGQGLQFLFEYFSETQRNKGNFPGRFSGRQFSNSRSEMNVSTLELGDSALYLCASSSSGSGGETQYFGPGTRLLVL.

The chain couples TRBV19 to TRBJ1-2; 8 bases fit TRBD1. The junction had 6 bases not matched to a gene; V was cut back by 5 bases and J by 7 bases. In germline, CDR1 is LNHDA, CDR2 SQIVND (reference sequence). The CDR3 covers 13 residues. This CDR3 reads CASSDSGGLGYTF. The CDR3 DNA sequence: TGTGCCAGTAGTGATTCAGGGGGCCTTGGCTACACCTTC. The variable domain in full, with the rest retrieved from reference TRBV19 and TRBJ1-2, is DGGITQSPKYLFRKEGQNVTLSCEQNLNHDAMYWYRQDPGQGLRLIYYSQIVNDFQKGDIAEGYSVSREKKESFPLTVTSAQKNPTAFYLCASSDSGGLGYTFGSGTRLTVV.

This chain links TRBV11-2 with TRBJ1-2, with a possible D match to TRBD1 (5 bases). The length of the CDR3 is 16 residues. Germline V gene sequence: CDR1 SGHAT, CDR2 FQNNGV. The V end was cut by 2 bases, the J end by 4 bases, with 17 bases between. In nucleotides, the CDR3 is TGTGCCAGCAGCTTAAATAATCGAGCAGGGCTCTATGGCTACACCTTC. Amino acid sequence: CASSLNNRAGLYGYTF.

The chain uses TRBV2 and TRBJ2-3; 7 bases fit TRBD1. There are 13 residues in the CDR3. With V trimmed by 7 bases and J by 8 bases, 9 bases remained unmatched. Germline V lookup: CDR1 SNHLY, CDR2 FYNNEI. The CDR3 region has the DNA TGTGCCAGCACTCCCCAAGGGGGCGGTACGCAGTATTTT. It yields the protein CASTPQGGGTQYF.

CDR3: CASRRQDNEKLFF. In nucleotides, the CDR3 is TGTGCCAGCCGGCGACAGGATAATGAAAAACTGTTTTTT. This chain connects TRBV18 to TRBJ1-4, with D possibly TRBD1 on 6 matching bases. Germline V gives CDR1 KGHSH, CDR2 LQKENI. Between the trimmed V and J ends, which lost 8 bases and 4 bases, there was a span of 11 bases. This CDR3 is built from 13 residues.